Presented here are 8 T cell receptor beta chains from one specimen sequenced in a study of beta chain features in type 1 diabetes. The entirety of the isolated RNA underwent reverse transcription, so expressed TCRB transcripts were sequenced. Assay used: immunoSEQ multiplex PCR; TCRdb lists only in-frame clones, some missing. The top ten clones hold 0.065% to 0.095% of a sample with some 240,000 clones, about a sixth of them seen once. Study-level findings and limits: Among patients with Type 1 diabetes, TCRB CDR3s were moderately but significantly shorter in every one of the four CD4+ subsets.

Antigens for these TCRs are unknown. Sequenced material: naive CD4+ T cells from blood. All receptors come from a man aged 30 to 45 with type 1 diabetes.

The J gene is TRBJ2-1, the V gene TRBV14; 9 bases align to TRBD2. Looked up from germline, CDR1 is SGHDN and CDR2 is FVKESK. This CDR3 spans 16 amino acids. V shed 0 bases and J 4 bases; nucleotides not matched to a gene: 4. CDR3 loop: CASSQERTSDYNEQFF. The CDR3, as DNA: TGTGCCAGCAGCCAAGAAAGGACTAGCGATTACAATGAGCAGTTCTTC.

This clone is a singleton in its sample. The chain has TRBV15 and TRBJ1-1, with D unresolved. Deletions cut 0 bases from V and 1 base from J, with 9 bases between. Germline-derived CDR1 and CDR2 are LNHNV and YYDKDF (reference sequence). The length of the CDR3 is 15 residues. CDR3 amino acids: CATSRDTTPNTEAFF. In DNA, the CDR3 is TGTGCCACCAGCAGAGATACAACACCGAACACTGAAGCTTTCTTT.

The genes are TRBV5-1 and TRBJ2-7, with D possibly being TRBD1 or TRBD2 (5 bases each). Germline CDR1 is SGHRS and CDR2 is YFSETQ. The V and J ends lost 2 bases and 0 bases respectively, with 12 bases between them. The CDR3 contains 15 residues. CDR3 sequence (DNA): TGCGCCAGCAGCTTATTGGCAGGGAGCTCCTACGAGCAGTACTTC. It translates to CASSLLAGSSYEQYF. Filled out from reference TRBV5-1 and TRBJ2-7, the complete variable domain reads KAGVTQTPRYLIKTRGQQVTLSCSPISGHRSVSWYQQTPGQGLQFLFEYFSETQRNKGNFPGRFSGRQFSNSRSEMNVSTLELGDSALYLCASSLLAGSSYEQYFGPGTRLTVT.

This clone was detected only a few times. CDR3 coding DNA: TGTGCCAGCAGCTCGGGGACACCCAGCTACAATGAGCAGTTCTTC. This encodes CASSSGTPSYNEQFF. This chain connects TRBV7-3 to TRBJ2-1; tentatively, D is TRBD1 (6 bases). V lost 4 bases and J 3 bases, leaving 13 bases between the germline ends. Germline V lookup: CDR1 SGHTA, CDR2 FQGTGA. The CDR3 loop spans 15 amino acids.

A remark on this clone: At one of its ends the junction is not consistent with the germline gene, which may arise from a read error. V is TRBV9 and J is TRBJ2-7; D tentatively reads TRBD1 or TRBD2 (5 bases each). Per the germline V gene, CDR1 is SGDLS and CDR2 is YYNGEE. CDR3 length: 15 residues. This CDR3 reads CASSVDWGTSSEQYF. CDR3 in DNA: TGTGCCAGCAGCGTTGATTGGGGGACGTCCTCCGAGCAGTACTTC. Full variable domain (outside the CDR3, taken from reference TRBV9 and TRBJ2-7): DSGVTQTPKHLITATGQRVTLRCSPRSGDLSVYWYQQSLDQGLQFLIQYYNGEERAKGNILERFSAQQFPDLHSELNLSSLELGDSALYFCASSVDWGTSSEQYFGPGTRLTVT.

This chain uses TRBV7-2 with TRBJ2-2; D possibly matches TRBD1 or TRBD2 (5 bases each). With 3 bases removed from V and 3 bases from J, the gap between germline ends came to 11 bases. Germline V CDR1 and CDR2: SGHTA, FQGNSA. The CDR3 runs to 15 residues. CDR3 coding DNA: TGTGCCAGCAGCTTGGGGGATTTACACACCGGGGAGCTGTTTTTT. Encoded protein: CASSLGDLHTGELFF.

The chain links TRBV2 to TRBJ1-4; D call uncertain. The V gene lost 3 bases and the J gene lost 16 bases, with 15 bases spanning the gap. Germline V gene data show CDR1 as SNHLY and CDR2 as FYNNEI. The CDR3 covers 12 residues. In DNA, the CDR3 is TGTGCCAGCAGTGATGGAGGGCCCTGGGGGTTTTTT. Amino acid sequence: CASSDGGPWGFF.

A few counts support this clone. A junction boundary mismatches the germline segment, possibly from a read error. The chain recombines TRBV6-1 with TRBJ1-2; D call uncertain. Per germline, CDR1 MNHNS and CDR2 SASEGT. The CDR3 has 12 amino acids. CDR3 sequence: CASSETWAPLPF. The CDR3 DNA reads as TGTGCCAGCAGTGAAACTTGGGCCCCCCTCCCCTTC.